This entry lists 5 T cell receptor beta chains sequenced from one sample in a study of T cell responses to AZD1222 COVID-19 vaccine. Some clones are missing from TCRdb's copy, which holds only in-frame ones; the method was immunoSEQ multiplex PCR. Among fewer than 110,000 clones listed, 85% to 90% were seen once. This material consisted of peripheral blood, taken on day 0 of AZD1222 vaccination. Receptors were obtained from an adult in good health.

This chain joins TRBV7-9 and TRBJ2-1, with D maybe TRBD2 (6 bases). Germline V gene sequence: CDR1 SEHNR, CDR2 FQNEAQ (reference sequence). The CDR3 spans 12 residues. V dropped 3 bases and J dropped 8 bases, with 8 bases sitting between them. The CDR3 nucleotides are TGTGCCAGCAGCTTGGTAGCGGATGAGCAGTTCTTC. This gives the protein CASSLVADEQFF.

The chain recombines TRBV5-4 with TRBJ2-2; tentative D call: TRBD2 (5 bases). This CDR3 contains 13 residues. Trimming removed 0 bases from V and 7 bases from J, with 7 bases in between. CDR1 and CDR2 (germline): SGHNT, YYREEE (reference sequence). The CDR3 DNA sequence: TGTGCCAGCAGCTTGGCGGGGTTCGGGGAGCTGTTTTTT. As protein: CASSLAGFGELFF.

The sample holds one count of this clone. The chain joins TRBV5-6 to TRBJ2-7, with unresolved D. Trimming took off 3 bases at V and 3 bases at J, with 10 bases between the two ends. This CDR3 region has 13 residues. Germline loops: CDR1 SGHDT, CDR2 YYEEEE. This chain's CDR3 is CASSSGVNYEQYF. The CDR3 coding sequence is TGTGCCAGCAGCTCCGGTGTCAACTACGAGCAGTACTTC. The complete variable domain, with remaining parts taken from reference TRBV5-6 and TRBJ2-7, reads DAGVTQSPTHLIKTRGQQVTLRCSPKSGHDTVSWYQQALGQGPQFIFQYYEEEERQRGNFPDRFSGHQFPNYSSELNVNALLLGDSALYLCASSSGVNYEQYFGPGTRLTVT.

This clone was detected ten times or more. The CDR3 protein is CASSGTSVGELFF. In DNA, the CDR3 is TGTGCCAGCAGCGGGACTAGCGTCGGGGAGCTGTTTTTT. The chain employs TRBV6-4 and TRBJ2-2; TRBD2 aligns across 10 bases. With 6 bases clipped from V and 7 bases from J, the junction kept 2 bases outside the gene matches. Germline V lookup: CDR1 MRHNA, CDR2 SNTAGT. The length of the CDR3 is 13 residues.

The V gene is TRBV7-2, the J gene TRBJ1-4; unclear D gene. Trimming left V 4 bases short and J 6 bases short, with 15 bases between. Germline V gene sequence: CDR1 SGHTA, CDR2 FQGNSA. CDR3 length: 15 amino acids. The CDR3 DNA sequence: TGTGCCAGCAGCTCTCTCGGCCTGTTCGATGAAAAACTGTTTTTT. Its translation is CASSSLGLFDEKLFF.